A selection of T cell receptor beta chains follows, all from one sample in a study of OX40 agonist ivuxolimab in advanced cancers. Method: immunoSEQ multiplex PCR; TCRdb's copy keeps in-frame clones and lacks some. In the table there are about 89,000 clones, roughly 90% of which are singletons. Sample: CD4+ or CD8+ T cells sorted from blood, taken in a trial of the OX40 agonist ivuxolimab. The receptors come from an adult with an advanced solid tumor such as melanoma, head and neck, liver or kidney cancer. The CDR3 runs from the conserved cysteine through the conserved F or W. The D gene is left open where the match is weak. Part of the rows lack a size; the others show once, few, many or a class for expanded clones.

D	V	J	size	DNA	CDR3
TRBD2	TRBV5-1	TRBJ2-3	once	TGCGCCAGTACTAGCGGGGCCATCGGCGCAGATACGCAGTATTTT	CASTSGAIGADTQYF
TRBD1	TRBV5-1	TRBJ2-5	-	TGCGCCAGCTCCGGGACAGGTTCCAAAGAGACCCAGTACTTC	CASSGTGSKETQYF
-	TRBV29-1	TRBJ1-1	-	TGCAGCGTTCGTAGGGGTGTGGGCACTGAAGCTTTCTTT	CSVRRGVGTEAFF
TRBD2	TRBV11-3	TRBJ2-5	-	TGTGCCAGCAGTTCAAGTACGGTCGGGGGGTTGGAGACCCAGTACTTC	CASSSSTVGGLETQYF
-	TRBV29-1	TRBJ1-1	-	TGCAGCGGAAGGTGGGCAAGTGAAGCTTTCTTT	CSGRWASEAFF
TRBD1	TRBV5-4	TRBJ2-6	once	TGTGCCAGCAGCCGACCTACAGGGGGCAGGTCTGGGGCCAACGTCCTGACTTTC	CASSRPTGGRSGANVLTF
-	TRBV18	TRBJ2-5	-	TGTGCCAGCTCAAGAGGGTCAGCGGAGACCCAGTACTTC	CASSRGSAETQYF
-	TRBV5-1	TRBJ1-1	once	TGCGCCAGCAGCTTGGAAGGCCAGGGTTTGTTCCGGAGGACTCGAGCTTTCTTT	CASSLEGQGLFRRTRAFF
TRBD1	TRBV28	TRBJ1-1	-	TGTGCCAGCAGCCTTCCCGGGACAGGGAACACTGAAGCTTTCTTT	CASSLPGTGNTEAFF
-	TRBV7-2	TRBJ2-3	-	TGTGCCAGCAGCTTAGGGGGCAGGGATACGCAGTATTTT	CASSLGGRDTQYF
TRBD2	TRBV10-3	TRBJ2-3	-	TGTGCCATCAGTGAACTAGCGGGGGGCGGCGTCGTTACGCAGTATTTT	CAISELAGGGVVTQYF
-	TRBV12-5	TRBJ2-3	-	TGTGCTAGCCGTTGGTCCACAGATACGCAGTATTTT	CASRWSTDTQYF
TRBD1	TRBV6-5	TRBJ1-6	-	TGTGCCAGCAGTCCAACCGGGACAGGGAATTCACCCCTCCACTTT	CASSPTGTGNSPLHF
-	TRBV11-2	TRBJ1-2	few	TGTGCCAGCAGCTTCCTCGGGGGCTACACCTTC	CASSFLGGYTF
TRBD1	TRBV7-3	TRBJ2-3	-	TGTGCCAGCAGCTTAGACAGGGGAACAGATACGCAGTATTTT	CASSLDRGTDTQYF
TRBD1	TRBV27	TRBJ2-3	-	TGTGCCAGCAGTTTCTCCGGGACAGGGGCCACAGATACGCAGTATTTT	CASSFSGTGATDTQYF
TRBD1	TRBV6-5	TRBJ1-2	few	TGTGCCAGCACCGCAGGGGGCAGCCCCAGTGGCTACACCTTC	CASTAGGSPSGYTF
-	TRBV6-6	TRBJ2-7	-	TGTGCCAGCAGTTACTCGAGTACGTCTACGTACGAGCAGTACTTC	CASSYSSTSTYEQYF
TRBD1	TRBV5-1	TRBJ2-5	-	TGCGCCAGCAGCTCGGACAGGGGGCGAGAGACCCAGTACTTC	CASSSDRGRETQYF
-	TRBV5-1	TRBJ1-2	-	TGCGCCAGCAGCTTGTCCTCCTATGGCTACACCTTC	CASSLSSYGYTF
-	TRBV5-6	TRBJ1-1	once	TGTGCCAGCAGCTTCGCCAGCATGAACACTGAAGCTTTCTTT	CASSFASMNTEAFF
-	TRBV6-1	TRBJ2-3	-	TGTGCCAGCAGTGTTCGGGGGTCGGTCACAGATACGCAGTATTTT	CASSVRGSVTDTQYF
-	TRBV6-1	TRBJ1-5	-	TGTGCCGTAAGGGGGAGCAATAGCAATCAGCCCCAGCATTTT	CAVRGSNSNQPQHF